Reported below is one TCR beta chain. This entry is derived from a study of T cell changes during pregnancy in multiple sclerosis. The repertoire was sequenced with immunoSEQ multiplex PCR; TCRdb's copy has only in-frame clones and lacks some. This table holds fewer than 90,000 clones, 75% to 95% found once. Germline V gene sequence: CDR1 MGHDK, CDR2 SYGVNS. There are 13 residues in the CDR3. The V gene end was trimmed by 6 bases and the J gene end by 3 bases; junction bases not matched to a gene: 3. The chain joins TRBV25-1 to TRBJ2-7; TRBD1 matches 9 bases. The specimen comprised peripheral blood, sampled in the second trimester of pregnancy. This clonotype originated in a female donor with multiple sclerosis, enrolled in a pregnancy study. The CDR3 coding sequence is TGTGCCAGCAGGGGACAGGGAAACTACGAGCAGTACTTC. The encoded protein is CASRGQGNYEQYF.